Listed below are T cell receptor beta chains from one sample, sequenced in a study of regulatory T cells in long-lasting Graves disease. Each CDR3 protein is one row after TCRdb ran MiXCR on the multiplex PCR reads. Found here are 500,000 or so distinct CDR3 sequences, 16% of them singletons; the top ten hold just under 25%. This same sample was also part of a study on T cells in Graves' hyperthyroidism and ophthalmopathy.

The sample was peripheral blood mononuclear cells (PBMCs), taken at new diagnosis, from a patient treated with antithyroid drugs. Source of these receptors: a woman aged 35 to 59 with Graves disease. Both conserved end residues are part of each CDR3. The D gene is left open where the match is weak. Size tells how often a clone was seen (once, few, many) or the class of an expanded clone, and some rows leave it out.

j_gene: TRBJ2-3
d_gene: TRBD1
v_gene: TRBV7-3
abundance: .
CDR3aa: CASSARTGPADTQYF
CDR3nt: TGTGCCAGCAGCGCCCGGACAGGGCCCGCAGATACGCAGTATTTT

j_gene: TRBJ2-1
d_gene: .
v_gene: TRBV2
abundance: many
CDR3aa: CASSGGDSSYNEQFF
CDR3nt: TGTGCCAGCAGTGGTGGCGATAGTTCCTACAATGAGCAGTTCTTC

j_gene: TRBJ2-5
d_gene: TRBD1
v_gene: TRBV29-1
abundance: few
CDR3aa: CSVVQGASGETQYF
CDR3nt: TGCAGCGTCGTGCAGGGGGCGTCGGGGGAGACCCAGTACTTC

j_gene: TRBJ1-5
d_gene: .
v_gene: TRBV28
abundance: many
CDR3aa: CASYRGVGNQPQHF
CDR3nt: TGTGCCAGCTATCGGGGTGTGGGCAATCAGCCCCAGCATTTT

j_gene: TRBJ2-3
d_gene: .
v_gene: TRBV7-3
abundance: many
CDR3aa: CASSFSGGSADTQYF
CDR3nt: TGTGCCAGCAGCTTCAGTGGGGGGTCCGCAGATACGCAGTATTTT

j_gene: TRBJ2-7
d_gene: TRBD2
v_gene: TRBV2
abundance: .
CDR3aa: CASSGTSGAPGVQYF
CDR3nt: TGTGCCAGCAGTGGGACTAGCGGGGCCCCGGGGGTGCAGTACTTC

j_gene: TRBJ1-5
d_gene: TRBD1
v_gene: TRBV7-8
abundance: few
CDR3aa: CASSLAGQVQGQPQHF
CDR3nt: TGTGCCAGCAGCTTAGCGGGACAGGTCCAGGGGCAGCCCCAGCATTTT

j_gene: TRBJ1-1
d_gene: .
v_gene: TRBV4-1
abundance: many
CDR3aa: CASSHPGHSNTEAFF
CDR3nt: TGCGCCAGCAGCCATCCGGGACATTCGAACACTGAAGCTTTCTTT

j_gene: TRBJ1-1
d_gene: TRBD1
v_gene: TRBV12-3/TRBV12-4
abundance: few
CDR3aa: CASSRYRGMNTEAFF
CDR3nt: TGTGCCAGCAGTCGATACAGGGGTATGAACACTGAAGCTTTCTTT

j_gene: TRBJ2-4
d_gene: .
v_gene: TRBV2
abundance: many
CDR3aa: CASSALGIQYF
CDR3nt: TGTGCCAGCAGTGCCCTCGGCATTCAGTACTTC

j_gene: TRBJ2-1
d_gene: .
v_gene: TRBV3-1
abundance: many
CDR3aa: CASSQDGRGEQFF
CDR3nt: TGTGCCAGCAGCCAAGATGGTAGGGGTGAGCAGTTCTTC

j_gene: TRBJ2-7
d_gene: .
v_gene: TRBV19
abundance: few
CDR3aa: CASSITGQGIYEQYF
CDR3nt: TGTGCCAGTAGTATCACGGGACAAGGTATCTACGAGCAGTACTTC

j_gene: TRBJ1-5
d_gene: TRBD1
v_gene: TRBV27
abundance: many
CDR3aa: CASSYDRGRQPQHF
CDR3nt: TGTGCCAGCAGTTACGACAGGGGACGTCAGCCCCAGCATTTT

j_gene: TRBJ1-5
d_gene: .
v_gene: TRBV12-3/TRBV12-4
abundance: many
CDR3aa: CASSPPGTLSNQPQHF
CDR3nt: TGTGCCAGCAGTCCCCCGGGGACGCTTAGCAATCAGCCCCAGCATTTT

j_gene: TRBJ2-3
d_gene: .
v_gene: TRBV4-2
abundance: .
CDR3aa: CASSQWGAQADTQYF
CDR3nt: TGTGCCAGCAGCCAATGGGGGGCTCAAGCAGATACGCAGTATTTT

j_gene: TRBJ2-1
d_gene: TRBD1
v_gene: TRBV20-1
abundance: few
CDR3aa: CSARGGGGQGFNEQFF
CDR3nt: TGCAGTGCTAGAGGGGGGGGGGGACAGGGGTTCAATGAGCAGTTCTTC

j_gene: TRBJ2-3
d_gene: TRBD2
v_gene: TRBV3-1
abundance: .
CDR3aa: CASSLGLAGDTQYF
CDR3nt: TGTGCCAGCAGCCTTGGACTAGCGGGCGATACGCAGTATTTT

j_gene: TRBJ2-7
d_gene: TRBD1
v_gene: TRBV6-2/TRBV6-3
abundance: many
CDR3aa: CASSYSSGQGYEQYF
CDR3nt: TGTGCCAGCAGTTACTCGTCGGGACAGGGATACGAGCAGTACTTC

j_gene: TRBJ2-5
d_gene: TRBD2
v_gene: TRBV7-9
abundance: few
CDR3aa: CASSLAGGGHQETQYF
CDR3nt: TGTGCCAGCAGCTTAGCCGGCGGGGGACACCAAGAGACCCAGTACTTC

j_gene: TRBJ2-5
d_gene: TRBD2
v_gene: TRBV2
abundance: many
CDR3aa: CASSEAGGVWAETQYF
CDR3nt: TGTGCCAGCAGTGAAGCGGGAGGGGTGTGGGCAGAGACCCAGTACTTC

j_gene: TRBJ1-2
d_gene: .
v_gene: TRBV15
abundance: few
CDR3aa: CATSREGRGGYTF
CDR3nt: TGTGCCACCAGCAGAGAGGGGAGAGGAGGCTACACCTTC

j_gene: TRBJ1-4
d_gene: .
v_gene: TRBV7-3
abundance: many
CDR3aa: CASSLGGRANEKLFF
CDR3nt: TGTGCCAGCAGCTTGGGAGGGAGGGCTAATGAAAAACTGTTTTTT

j_gene: TRBJ1-1
d_gene: .
v_gene: TRBV3-1
abundance: few
CDR3aa: CASTRVSGTEAFF
CDR3nt: TGTGCCAGCACCAGGGTGTCTGGGACTGAAGCTTTCTTT

j_gene: TRBJ2-1
d_gene: .
v_gene: TRBV19
abundance: many
CDR3aa: CASSIATGSSYNEQFF
CDR3nt: TGTGCCAGTAGTATAGCTACAGGGAGCTCCTACAATGAGCAGTTCTTC

j_gene: TRBJ1-1
d_gene: .
v_gene: TRBV6-4
abundance: few
CDR3aa: CASSDLDGWAFF
CDR3nt: TGTGCCAGCAGTGACCTGGATGGTTGGGCTTTCTTT

j_gene: TRBJ1-1
d_gene: TRBD1
v_gene: TRBV6-1
abundance: many
CDR3aa: CASSRMTGDTEAFF
CDR3nt: TGTGCCAGCAGTAGAATGACAGGGGACACTGAAGCTTTCTTT

j_gene: TRBJ1-1
d_gene: .
v_gene: TRBV19
abundance: .
CDR3aa: CASSKQGYTEAFF
CDR3nt: TGTGCCAGTAGTAAACAGGGATACACTGAAGCTTTCTTT